This T cell receptor (beta chain) stems from a study of T cell responses to AZD1222 COVID-19 vaccine. Study overall: It was second doses at about 4 or about 12 weeks that were pooled. Overall study findings and caveats: Two AZD1222 doses significantly raised spike-specific TCR breadth and depth over controls. Clonal diversity may have been underestimated, and the donors were mostly white British, with more females than males.

Sequencing used immunoSEQ multiplex PCR; TCRdb keeps in-frame clones, though not all of them. This table has more than 95,000 clones, 80% to 90% appearing once. Comments on this clone: Its antigen is undetermined.

This material consisted of peripheral blood, taken on day 0 of AZD1222 vaccination. The receptor's source is an adult in good health.

The CDR3 DNA is TGTGCCAGCAGCTTAGGGCTTGGGGGGGCCCTGGGGACCCAGTACTTC. Translating it yields CASSLGLGGALGTQYF. J is TRBJ2-5 and V is TRBV11-2; possibly TRBD2 for D (7 bases). Trimming removed 1 base at V and 7 bases at J, with 19 bases between. Germline V gene sequence: CDR1 SGHAT, CDR2 FQNNGV. The CDR3 is made up of 16 amino acids. Using reference TRBV11-2 and TRBJ2-5 for the parts outside the CDR3, the full variable domain is EAGVAQSPRYKIIEKRQSVAFWCNPISGHATLYWYQQILGQGPKLLIQFQNNGVVDDSQLPKDRFSAERLKGVDSTLKIQPAKLEDSAVYLCASSLGLGGALGTQYFGPGTRLLVL.